Presented here are 22 T cell receptor beta chains from one specimen sequenced in a study of blood T cell repertoires in COVID-19. Assay: immunoSEQ multiplex PCR; the TCRdb copy retains only in-frame clones and omits some. The data contain 150,000 to 170,000 clones, more than 80% of them singletons. The sequenced material came from peripheral blood. The receptor source for this set is a man between 50 and 59 years old with acute or convalescent COVID-19.

The CDR3 region has the DNA TGTGCCAGCAGTCCAGGACAGGGGACCTACGAGCAGTACTTC. Translation gives CASSPGQGTYEQYF. The chain joins TRBV7-9 to TRBJ2-7; 9 bases line up with TRBD1. In germline, CDR1 is SEHNR, CDR2 FQNEAQ (reference sequence). Trimming at V came to 6 bases and at J to 2 bases, leaving 5 bases not matched to a gene. The CDR3 contains 14 residues.

The chain joins TRBV5-1 to TRBJ2-1; D perhaps matches TRBD2 (6 bases). Germline values: CDR1 SGHRS, CDR2 YFSETQ. V lost 4 bases and J lost 8, with 13 bases in between. The CDR3 extends over 13 amino acids. The CDR3 bases are TGCGCCAGCAGCGTGCCCCCGGGGGATGAGCAGTTCTTC. As protein: CASSVPPGDEQFF. The variable domain in full, completed from reference TRBV5-1 and TRBJ2-1, reads KAGVTQTPRYLIKTRGQQVTLSCSPISGHRSVSWYQQTPGQGLQFLFEYFSETQRNKGNFPGRFSGRQFSNSRSEMNVSTLELGDSALYLCASSVPPGDEQFFGPGTRLTVL.

The V gene is TRBV9, the J gene TRBJ1-1; D possibly corresponds to TRBD1 (5 bases). V lost 6 bases, J lost 3 bases, and 12 bases lay in between. The length of the CDR3 is 13 residues. Germline CDR1 SGDLS, CDR2 YYNGEE. The DNA for the CDR3 is TGTGCCAGCAAGCTCAGGGAGGACACTGAAGCTTTCTTT. As protein: CASKLREDTEAFF.

This rearrangement joins TRBV27 to TRBJ1-6; D is possibly TRBD1 (5 bases). CDR3 size: 14 residues. V lost 0 bases and J 8 bases, leaving 8 bases between the germline ends. The germline V gene encodes CDR1 MNHEY and CDR2 SMNVEV (reference sequence). The CDR3 sequence is CASSLSARDSPLHF. CDR3 nucleotides: TGTGCCAGCAGTTTATCGGCCAGGGATTCACCCCTCCACTTT.

This chain joins TRBV10-3 and TRBJ1-6; tentatively, D is TRBD1 (6 bases). The V gene lost 9 bases and the J gene lost 6 bases, with 9 bases spanning the gap. The CDR3 is 12 amino acids. Germline V gene data show CDR1 as ENHRY and CDR2 as SYGVKD. The CDR3 region is CAIRQANSPLHF. The CDR3 DNA follows: TGTGCCATACGACAGGCTAATTCACCCCTCCACTTT.

This chain uses TRBV27 with TRBJ2-7; the D gene is possibly TRBD1 (6 bases). The CDR3 covers 16 residues. Trimming stripped 3 bases from V and 7 bases from J, with 22 bases between. Germline V gene sequence: CDR1 MNHEY, CDR2 SMNVEV (reference sequence). CDR3 sequence reads: CASSFRHREPTGEQYF. In DNA form, the CDR3 reads TGTGCCAGCAGTTTCCGTCACAGGGAGCCTACCGGGGAGCAGTACTTC.

The chain recombines TRBV11-2 with TRBJ2-2, with D perhaps TRBD2 (5 bases). This CDR3 contains 15 residues. Trimming shortened V by 2 bases and J by 2 bases, and 9 bases separated the two germline ends. Germline CDR1 and CDR2: SGHAT and FQNNGV. DNA of the CDR3: TGTGCCAGCAGCTTATTGAGCGGTAACACCGGGGAGCTGTTTTTT. This sequence encodes CASSLLSGNTGELFF.

The chain is built from TRBV20-1 and TRBJ1-1; D is uncertain. The V end was cut by 2 bases, the J end by 7 bases, with 8 bases between. CDR1 DFQATT and CDR2 SNEGSKA come from the germline V gene (reference sequence). This CDR3 region has 11 residues. CDR3 nucleotides: TGCAGTGCTAGATACGAGATTGAAGCTTTCTTT. Translation gives CSARYEIEAFF.

The V call is TRBV7-2, the J call TRBJ1-2; TRBD1 is a possible D gene (6 bases). Germline V CDR1 and CDR2: SGHTA, FQGNSA. The V end was cut by 4 bases, the J end by 4 bases, with 16 bases between. The length of the CDR3 is 15 residues. In nucleotides, the CDR3 is TGTGCCAGCAGCTCACCAGGGGATGTAGTCTATGGCTACACCTTC. This gives the protein CASSSPGDVVYGYTF. The entire variable domain, with the rest obtained from reference TRBV7-2 and TRBJ1-2, is as follows: GAGVSQSPSNKVTEKGKDVELRCDPISGHTALYWYRQSLGQGLEFLIYFQGNSAPDKSGLPSDRFSAERTGGSVSTLTIQRTQQEDSAVYLCASSSPGDVVYGYTFGSGTRLTVV.

This clone was seen a single time. This chain links TRBV19 with TRBJ1-1, with D possibly matching TRBD1 (5 bases). V gave up 8 bases and J gave up 3 bases, with 19 bases separating them. The CDR3 covers 15 residues. Germline values: CDR1 LNHDA, CDR2 SQIVND (reference sequence). CDR3 DNA: TGTGCCAGTTCCCGGAGACCCGGAGGGGACACTGAAGCTTTCTTT. Encoded protein: CASSRRPGGDTEAFF.

This sequence joins TRBV5-1 and TRBJ2-3; D call uncertain. The germline V gene encodes CDR1 SGHRS and CDR2 YFSETQ. Trimming left V 10 bases short and J 1 base short, with 13 bases between. The CDR3 sequence is 13 residues long. The CDR3 region is CASRRFGTDTQYF. Here the CDR3 DNA reads TGCGCCTCGAGGCGGTTTGGCACAGATACGCAGTATTTT.

This chain joins TRBV27 and TRBJ2-2; D perhaps matches TRBD2 (6 bases). The CDR3 totals 14 residues. Germline V lookup: CDR1 MNHEY, CDR2 SMNVEV (reference sequence). Trimming shortened V by 5 bases and J by 3 bases, and 10 bases separated the two germline ends. The CDR3 bases are TGTGCCAGCAGTCCTGGAGGGTACACCGGGGAGCTGTTTTTT. It encodes CASSPGGYTGELFF.

V and J are TRBV3-1 (or the pseudogene TRBV3-2) and TRBJ1-3, with TRBD1 as a possible D gene (5 bases). V dropped 3 bases and J dropped 4 bases, with 7 bases sitting between them. Germline V gene data show CDR1 as LGHDT and CDR2 as YNNKEL (reference sequence). The CDR3 is 13 residues long. The CDR3 bases are TGTGCCAGCAGCCACCCAGGGGGAAACACCATATATTTT. Translation: CASSHPGGNTIYF.

The gene calls are TRBV27 and TRBJ2-7, with 7 bases lining up with TRBD1. V trimming: 8 bases; J trimming: 5 bases; junction bases outside the gene matches: 6. CDR1 MNHEY and CDR2 SMNVEV come from the germline V gene (reference sequence). The CDR3 extends over 12 amino acids. The CDR3 sequence is CASFDRDHEQYF. For the CDR3, the DNA is TGTGCCAGCTTCGACAGGGACCACGAGCAGTACTTC.

This clone was observed a single time. V and J are TRBV5-1 and TRBJ2-6, with a weak D call TRBD1 (5 bases). Germline CDR1 SGHRS, CDR2 YFSETQ. Between the trimmed V and J ends, which lost 5 bases and 0 bases, there was a span of 18 bases. This CDR3 has 18 amino acids. As DNA, the CDR3 is TGCGCCAGCAGTCCCACTGACAGACACCTCTCTGGGGCCAACGTCCTGACTTTC. The encoded protein is CASSPTDRHLSGANVLTF.

This sequence joins TRBV27 and TRBJ2-5, with D perhaps TRBD2 (6 bases). The CDR3 loop spans 13 amino acids. Germline V gene lookup returns CDR1 MNHEY and CDR2 SMNVEV (reference sequence). Trimming took 6 bases from V and 1 from J, leaving 9 bases between them. Here the CDR3 reads CASSLAFQETQYF. CDR3 bases: TGTGCCAGCAGCCTAGCGTTCCAAGAGACCCAGTACTTC.

The V gene is TRBV28, the J gene TRBJ2-1, with 12 bases identical to TRBD2. The CDR3 is 16 residues long. V shed 3 bases and J 7 bases; nucleotides not matched to a gene: 7. The germline V gene has CDR1 MDHEN and CDR2 SYDVKM. CDR3 in amino acids: CASSFPGLAGKNEQFF. The CDR3 nucleotides are TGTGCCAGCAGTTTCCCCGGACTAGCGGGGAAGAATGAGCAGTTCTTC. Complete variable domain (other parts from reference TRBV28 and TRBJ2-1): DVKVTQSSRYLVKRTGEKVFLECVQDMDHENMFWYRQDPGLGLRLIYFSYDVKMKEKGDIPEGYSVSREKKERFSLILESASTNQTSMYLCASSFPGLAGKNEQFFGPGTRLTVL.

This clone came up once. The chain combines TRBV29-1 with TRBJ2-7; D might be TRBD1 (5 bases). The ends were cut back, 4 bases at V and 0 bases at J, with 13 bases in the middle. Germline-derived CDR1 and CDR2 are SQVTM and ANQGSEA. The CDR3 is 14 amino acids. The chain's CDR3 is CSVGVRGRSYEQYF. CDR3 DNA: TGCAGCGTTGGGGTAAGGGGCCGCTCCTACGAGCAGTACTTC.

V is TRBV29-1 and J is TRBJ1-1, with D perhaps TRBD1 (6 bases). The germline V gene encodes CDR1 SQVTM and CDR2 ANQGSEA. V gave up 1 base and J gave up 3 bases, with 12 bases separating them. The CDR3 is 14 residues long. CDR3 in amino acids: CSVEAGGLYTEAFF. Written as DNA, the CDR3 is TGCAGCGTTGAAGCTGGGGGCTTGTACACTGAAGCTTTCTTT.

The gene calls are TRBV4-3 and TRBJ2-5, with 9 bases matching TRBD1. This CDR3 has 17 amino acids. J was trimmed by 5 bases and V by 4 bases; bases with no gene match: 14. Germline values: CDR1 LGHNA, CDR2 YSLEER. In DNA, the CDR3 is TGCGCCAGCAGCCGTGAAGTAGGGGGACAGGGAAGGGAGACCCAGTACTTC. This sequence encodes CASSREVGGQGRETQYF.

This chain uses TRBV14 with TRBJ2-4, with a possible D match to TRBD2 (7 bases). CDR1 SGHDN and CDR2 FVKESK come from the germline V gene. The CDR3 is 15 amino acids. V was shortened by 3 bases and J by 2 bases, with 11 bases between the two germline ends. Here the CDR3 DNA reads TGTGCCAGCAGCCAGGGGGGGCAGTCCAAAAACATTCAGTACTTC. Translated: CASSQGGQSKNIQYF. Full variable domain (remainder filled in from reference TRBV14 and TRBJ2-4): EAGVTQFPSHSVIEKGQTVTLRCDPISGHDNLYWYRRVMGKEIKFLLHFVKESKQDESGMPNNRFLAERTGGTYSTLKVQPAELEDSGVYFCASSQGGQSKNIQYFGAGTRLSVL.

This clone was recorded once. The V gene is TRBV6-5, the J gene TRBJ1-2, with 7 bases matching TRBD1. The V and J ends lost 2 bases and 0 bases, in that order; junction bases with no gene match: 6. The CDR3 consists of 16 residues. Germline CDR1 MNHEY, CDR2 SVGAGI. The CDR3 sequence: CASSYPRGGANYGYTF. The CDR3 nucleotides are TGTGCCAGCAGTTACCCCCGAGGGGGCGCTAACTATGGCTACACCTTC.